The present TCR beta chain was sequenced within a study of blood T cell repertoires in COVID-19. Study overall: Samples representing acute and convalescent COVID-19 were sourced from the United States, Italy and Spain. T cells, B-cell-depleted T cells, or PBMCs provided the cDNA or gDNA that served as material.

V was clipped by 3 bases and J by 3 bases, with 15 bases between them. CDR3 length: 15 amino acids. The germline CDR1 and CDR2 sequences are GTSNPN and SVGIG (reference sequence). As processed by the authors: Amplification of reference gene primers was used by the study to estimate nucleated cell counts. TCRdb's copy holds only in-frame clones and misses some; the assay was immunoSEQ multiplex PCR. That table gives V, J and clone size, and the DNA gave D and trimming. The table has 120,000 to 150,000 clones, 65% to 80% seen once. In this sample, this clone turned up a few times. The chain carries TRBV30 and TRBJ1-5; the D gene is possibly TRBD1 (5 bases). The receptor was derived from a man aged 55 to 69 with acute or convalescent COVID-19. The specimen was peripheral blood. The CDR3 bases are TGTGCCTGGAGGTCAGGGTTTAATACCAATCAGCCCCAGCATTTT. Translation: CAWRSGFNTNQPQHF. Full variable domain (rest looked up from reference TRBV30 and TRBJ1-5): SQTIHQWPATLVQPVGSPLSLECTVEGTSNPNLYWYRQAAGRGLQLLFYSVGIGQISSEVPQNLSASRPQDRQFILSSKKLLLSDSGFYLCAWRSGFNTNQPQHFGDGTRLSIL.